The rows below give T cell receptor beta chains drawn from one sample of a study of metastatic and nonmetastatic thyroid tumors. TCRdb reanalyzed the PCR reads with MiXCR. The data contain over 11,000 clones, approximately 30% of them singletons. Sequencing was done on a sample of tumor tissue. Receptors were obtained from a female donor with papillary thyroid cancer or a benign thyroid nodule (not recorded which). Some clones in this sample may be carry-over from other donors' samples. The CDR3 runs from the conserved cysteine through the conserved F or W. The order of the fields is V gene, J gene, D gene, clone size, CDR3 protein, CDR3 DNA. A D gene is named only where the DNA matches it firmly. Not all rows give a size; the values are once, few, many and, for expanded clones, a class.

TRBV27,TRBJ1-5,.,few,CASRIRQGNQPQHF,TGTGCCAGCAGAATTAGACAGGGCAATCAGCCCCAGCATTTT
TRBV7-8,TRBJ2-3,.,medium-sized,CASSFVGRASKADTQYF,TGTGCCAGCAGCTTCGTTGGAAGGGCCTCGAAAGCAGATACGCAGTATTTT
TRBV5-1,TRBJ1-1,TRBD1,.,CASSSGQVAFF,TGCGCCAGCAGCTCAGGACAGGTAGCTTTCTTT
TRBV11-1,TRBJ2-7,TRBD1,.,CASSFLNPPSGGGSYEQYF,TGTGCCAGCAGCTTCCTCAACCCTCCTTCAGGGGGCGGCTCCTACGAGCAGTACTTC
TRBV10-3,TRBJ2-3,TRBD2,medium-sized,CAISADTSGRVTQYF,TGTGCCATCAGTGCCGATACTAGCGGGAGAGTTACGCAGTATTTT
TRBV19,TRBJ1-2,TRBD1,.,CASSIDGTGAVYGYTF,TGTGCCAGTAGTATAGATGGGACAGGGGCTGTCTATGGCTACACCTTC
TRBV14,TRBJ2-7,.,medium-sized,CASSQGGYEQYF,TGTGCCAGCAGCCAAGGGGGGTACGAGCAGTACTTC
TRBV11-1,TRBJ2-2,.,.,CASSLAPRTAGELFF,TGTGCCAGCAGCTTAGCGCCTCGGACCGCGGGGGAGCTGTTTTTT
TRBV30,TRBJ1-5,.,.,CAWSFHPGEAQHF,TGTGCCTGGAGCTTCCACCCAGGTGAGGCCCAGCATTTT
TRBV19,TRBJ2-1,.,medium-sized,CASSRGVVYNEQFF,TGTGCCAGTAGTAGGGGGGTCGTATACAATGAGCAGTTCTTC